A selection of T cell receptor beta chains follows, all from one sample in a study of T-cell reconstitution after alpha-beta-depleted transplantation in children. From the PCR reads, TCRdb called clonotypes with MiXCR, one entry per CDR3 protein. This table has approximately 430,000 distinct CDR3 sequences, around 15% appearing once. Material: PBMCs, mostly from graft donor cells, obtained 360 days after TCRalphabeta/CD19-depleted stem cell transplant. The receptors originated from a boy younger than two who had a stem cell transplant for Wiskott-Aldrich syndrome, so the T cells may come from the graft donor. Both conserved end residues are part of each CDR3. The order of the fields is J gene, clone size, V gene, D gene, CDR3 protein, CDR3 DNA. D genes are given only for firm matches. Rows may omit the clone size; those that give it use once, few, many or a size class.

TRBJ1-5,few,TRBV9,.,CASSTGGAQPQHF,TGTGCCAGCAGCACGGGTGGGGCTCAGCCCCAGCATTTT
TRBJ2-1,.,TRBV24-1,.,CATSDLREGSYNEQFF,TGTGCCACCAGTGATTTACGGGAAGGCTCCTACAATGAGCAGTTCTTC
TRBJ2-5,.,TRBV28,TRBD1,CASSLSGTGQETQYF,TGTGCCAGCAGTTTATCCGGGACAGGTCAAGAGACCCAGTACTTC
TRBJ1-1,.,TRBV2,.,CASSEGWDTEAFF,TGTGCCAGCAGTGAAGGTTGGGACACTGAAGCTTTCTTT
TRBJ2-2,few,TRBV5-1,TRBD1,CASSSLGPGQGGGTGELFF,TGCGCCAGCAGCTCTCTTGGGCCGGGACAGGGAGGAGGCACCGGGGAGCTGTTTTTT
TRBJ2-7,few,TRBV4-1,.,CASSQDMRGDEQYF,TGCGCCAGCAGCCAAGATATGAGGGGGGACGAGCAGTACTTC
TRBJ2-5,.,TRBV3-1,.,CASSQNGASRETQYF,TGTGCCAGCAGCCAAAACGGGGCAAGCAGGGAGACCCAGTACTTC
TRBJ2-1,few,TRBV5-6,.,CASSLMGLEQFF,TGTGCCAGCAGCTTGATGGGACTTGAGCAGTTCTTC
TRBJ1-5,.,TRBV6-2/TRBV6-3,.,CASSYSVGWRLNQPQHF,TGTGCCAGCAGTTACTCGGTTGGATGGAGGCTGAATCAGCCCCAGCATTTT
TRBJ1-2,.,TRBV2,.,CASSDGPYGYTF,TGTGCCAGCAGTGATGGTCCCTATGGCTACACCTTC
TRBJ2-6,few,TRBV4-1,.,CASSQVGRSSSGANVLTF,TGCGCCAGCAGCCAAGTCGGACGTAGCTCCTCTGGGGCCAACGTCCTGACTTTC
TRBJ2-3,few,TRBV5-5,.,CASSLLGGASTDTQYF,TGTGCCAGCAGCTTGCTAGGGGGAGCTAGCACAGATACGCAGTATTTT
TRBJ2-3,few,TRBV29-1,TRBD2,CSADPQTSGSYTQYF,TGCAGCGCTGACCCCCAGACTAGCGGGAGTTATACGCAGTATTTT
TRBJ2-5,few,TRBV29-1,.,CSALGTFQETQYF,TGCAGCGCCCTCGGGACCTTCCAAGAGACCCAGTACTTC
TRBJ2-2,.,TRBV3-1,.,CASSQGVGELFF,TGTGCCAGCAGCCAAGGGGTCGGGGAGCTGTTTTTT
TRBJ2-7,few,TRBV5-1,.,CASSLAGTFEQYF,TGCGCCAGCAGCTTGGCCGGGACGTTCGAGCAGTACTTC